This passage covers 27 T cell receptor beta chains from one sample sequenced in a study of shared clonotypes between healthy human individuals. Some clones are missing from TCRdb's copy, which holds only in-frame ones; the method was immunoSEQ multiplex PCR. In the table there are around 2,000,000 clones, approximately 94% of which are singletons. In the naive CD8 group, cells lacked CD45RO and were positively selected for CCR7, so terminally differentiated effector memory CD45RA+ cells were left out. Sequenced: naive CD8+ T cells sorted from blood. Receptors originate from a man between 18 and 35 years old in good health.

V gene TRBV5-8 combines with J gene TRBJ2-1; the D is unclear. Trimming stripped 0 bases from V and 3 bases from J, with 13 bases between. The CDR3 is 16 amino acids. The germline V gene has CDR1 SGHTS and CDR2 YDEGEE. As DNA, the CDR3 is TGTGCCAGCAGCTTGGTTGGCGCGAGTGGCTACAATGAGCAGTTCTTC. Translated, it gives CASSLVGASGYNEQFF.

This clone was detected only once. V gene TRBV28 combines with J gene TRBJ1-2; D remains ambiguous. CDR3 length: 13 residues. Trimming took off 2 bases at V and 7 bases at J, with 11 bases between the two ends. The germline gives CDR1 MDHEN, CDR2 SYDVKM. The CDR3: CASSLTGWTGYTF. DNA for the CDR3: TGTGCCAGCAGTTTAACCGGGTGGACTGGCTACACCTTC.

J is TRBJ2-3 and V is TRBV10-3; 10 bases are shared with TRBD2. This CDR3 comprises 16 residues. With 6 bases clipped from V and 2 bases from J, the junction kept 8 bases outside the gene matches. CDR1 and CDR2 from the germline V gene are ENHRY and SYGVKD. The CDR3 region is CAISALSGGPTDTQYF. In nucleotides, the CDR3 is TGTGCCATCAGCGCCCTTAGCGGGGGGCCCACAGATACGCAGTATTTT.

V usage is TRBV7-3 and J usage is TRBJ2-2; D not certain. The CDR3 is 14 amino acids. CDR1 is SGHTA, CDR2 FQGTGA, per germline. This chain's CDR3 is CATSQGSNTGELFF. The CDR3 bases are TGTGCTACTTCCCAAGGCAGCAACACCGGGGAGCTGTTTTTT. Drawing the rest from reference TRBV7-3 and TRBJ2-2, the complete variable domain is GAGVSQTPSNKVTEKGKYVELRCDPISGHTALYWYRQSLGQGPEFLIYFQGTGAADDSGLPNDRFFAVRPEGSVSTLKIQRTERGDSAVYLCATSQGSNTGELFFGEGSRLTVL.

The CDR3 DNA reads as TGTGCCAGCAGCGTAACCCCGACAGGGGTTGCATACGAGCAGTACTTC. This gives the protein CASSVTPTGVAYEQYF. The rearrangement links TRBV9 to TRBJ2-7; 8 bases agree with TRBD1. The CDR3 contains 16 residues. Germline CDR1 and CDR2: SGDLS and YYNGEE. The trim removed 1 base at V and 4 bases at J, leaving 10 bases unmatched. The full variable domain, in which reference TRBV9 and TRBJ2-7 provide the parts outside the CDR3, is DSGVTQTPKHLITATGQRVTLRCSPRSGDLSVYWYQQSLDQGLQFLIQYYNGEERAKGNILERFSAQQFPDLHSELNLSSLELGDSALYFCASSVTPTGVAYEQYFGPGTRLTVT.

This chain joins TRBV7-9 and TRBJ1-1; D is undetermined. Trimming shortened V by 1 base and J by 5 bases, and 17 bases separated the two germline ends. Germline V gives CDR1 SEHNR, CDR2 FQNEAQ (reference sequence). This CDR3 contains 16 residues. CDR3 protein: CASSLVGWSEETEAFF. CDR3 nucleotides: TGTGCCAGCAGCTTAGTTGGCTGGTCCGAAGAGACTGAAGCTTTCTTT.

Concerning this clone itself: This sample includes further DNA sequences coding for the same CDR3. The chain couples TRBV20-1 to TRBJ2-7, with D maybe TRBD2 (6 bases). The CDR3 runs 11 residues. Germline V gene lookup returns CDR1 DFQATT and CDR2 SNEGSKA (reference sequence). Between the trimmed V and J ends, which lost 2 bases and 6 bases, there was a span of 8 bases. The CDR3 reads CSARTGSEQYF. The CDR3 DNA reads as TGCAGTGCTAGAACCGGGAGCGAGCAGTACTTC.

V usage is TRBV28 and J usage is TRBJ1-4, with TRBD1 matching over 7 bases. Germline-derived CDR1 and CDR2 are MDHEN and SYDVKM. The ends lost 2 bases at V and 6 bases at J; junction bases unmatched: 3. The CDR3 has 14 amino acids. As DNA, the CDR3 is TGTGCCAGCAGTTTACAGGGGGGGGATGAAAAACTGTTTTTT. It is translated as CASSLQGGDEKLFF.

This chain uses TRBV5-8 with TRBJ1-2; 7 bases match TRBD1. Germline trimming cut 0 bases from V and 4 bases from J; bases unmatched to any gene: 3. CDR1 and CDR2 (germline): SGHTS, YDEGEE. CDR3 length equals 14 residues. In DNA form, the CDR3 reads TGTGCCAGCAGCTTGGGGACAGGAGCCTATGGCTACACCTTC. Its protein product is CASSLGTGAYGYTF.

This chain joins TRBV4-1 and TRBJ1-1; 10 bases fit TRBD1. V lost 3 bases to trimming and J lost 8 bases; unmatched junction nucleotides: 9. The CDR3 extends over 15 amino acids. CDR1 and CDR2 from the germline V gene are MGHRA and YSYEKL. CDR3 in amino acids: CASSQVWTGGREAFF. The CDR3 nucleotides are TGCGCCAGCAGCCAGGTCTGGACAGGGGGAAGGGAAGCTTTCTTT.

V usage is TRBV28 and J usage is TRBJ1-6, with no clear D. The ends were cut back, 3 bases at V and 4 bases at J, with 10 bases in the middle. The CDR3 is 15 amino acids. The germline V gene encodes CDR1 MDHEN and CDR2 SYDVKM. The CDR3: CASSFRTAYNSPLHF. CDR3 coding DNA: TGTGCCAGCAGTTTTCGCACAGCATATAATTCACCCCTCCACTTT.

The chain combines TRBV29-1 with TRBJ2-6, with D perhaps TRBD1 (6 bases). Trimming removed 3 bases from V and 0 bases from J, with 12 bases in between. Germline values: CDR1 SQVTM, CDR2 ANQGSEA. The CDR3 is made up of 16 amino acids. The CDR3 loop is CSVEGDISSGANVLTF. The CDR3 region has the DNA TGCAGCGTTGAGGGGGACATCTCCTCTGGGGCCAACGTCCTGACTTTC.

This clone came up once. This chain links TRBV6-5 with TRBJ2-5; 10 bases map to TRBD2. CDR3 size: 15 residues. The germline CDR1 and CDR2 sequences are MNHEY and SVGAGI. Germline trimming cut 4 bases from V and 3 bases from J; bases unmatched to any gene: 5. CDR3 residues: CASSFGTSGKETQYF. CDR3 DNA sequence: TGTGCCAGCAGTTTTGGAACTAGCGGGAAAGAGACCCAGTACTTC.

This clone was observed once. This chain connects TRBV27 to TRBJ2-1; the match to TRBD2 covers 8 bases. Germline CDR1 is MNHEY and CDR2 is SMNVEV (reference sequence). This CDR3 has 14 residues. The V gene end was trimmed by 2 bases and the J gene end by 6 bases; junction bases not matched to a gene: 3. In DNA form, the CDR3 reads TGTGCCAGCAGTTTAGGGACTAGGATCAATGAGCAGTTCTTC. It specifies CASSLGTRINEQFF.

This sequence joins TRBV9 and TRBJ1-1; perhaps TRBD1 as D (5 bases). Germline CDR1 and CDR2: SGDLS and YYNGEE. The CDR3 runs 15 residues. Trimming stripped 0 bases from V and 6 bases from J, with 15 bases between. The CDR3 reads CASSVGGGPGAEAFF. The CDR3 DNA reads as TGTGCCAGCAGCGTAGGGGGCGGGCCGGGCGCTGAAGCTTTCTTT.

The table lists this clone with a few counts. The rearrangement links TRBV27 to TRBJ1-1; D ambiguous. Germline V gene lookup returns CDR1 MNHEY and CDR2 SMNVEV (reference sequence). The CDR3 is 14 amino acids. Trimming shortened V by 5 bases and J by 13 bases, and 23 bases separated the two germline ends. CDR3 sequence reads: CASSPSTDQVSHFF. In DNA form, the CDR3 reads TGTGCCAGCAGTCCGTCGACCGACCAGGTCTCGCATTTCTTT.

The rearrangement links TRBV5-4 to TRBJ1-1; D is ambiguous. CDR1 SGHNT and CDR2 YYREEE come from the germline V gene (reference sequence). The V gene lost 3 bases and the J gene lost 0 bases, with 6 bases spanning the gap. This CDR3 has 13 amino acids. The CDR3 DNA is TGTGCCAGCAGCTCAATAATGAACACTGAAGCTTTCTTT. Its translation: CASSSIMNTEAFF.

This rearrangement joins TRBV4-3 to TRBJ2-2; tentatively, D is TRBD1 (5 bases). The CDR3 is made up of 17 amino acids. Germline CDR1 reads LGHNA; CDR2 reads YSLEER. Trimming took off 0 bases at V and 2 bases at J, with 13 bases between the two ends. CDR3: CASSQDNWGGNTGELFF. The CDR3 region has the DNA TGCGCCAGCAGCCAAGATAATTGGGGCGGTAACACCGGGGAGCTGTTTTTT.

The V gene is TRBV15, the J gene TRBJ2-5; weak D call: TRBD2 (6 bases). Germline CDR1 reads LNHNV; CDR2 reads YYDKDF (reference sequence). V shed 1 base and J shed 5 bases, with 14 bases lying between them. The CDR3 contains 15 residues. CDR3 sequence: CATSRVREFGETQYF. CDR3 coding DNA: TGTGCCACCAGCAGAGTTCGGGAGTTTGGCGAGACCCAGTACTTC.

This sequence joins TRBV30 and TRBJ1-6; unclear D gene. This CDR3 has 14 amino acids. Trimming shortened V by 4 bases and J by 8 bases, and 15 bases separated the two germline ends. Germline CDR1 and CDR2: GTSNPN and SVGIG (reference sequence). The CDR3 sequence: CAWMREGWDSPLHF. CDR3 sequence (DNA): TGTGCCTGGATGCGTGAGGGTTGGGATTCACCCCTCCACTTT.

In the case of this clone: Other DNA variants within this sample encode the same CDR3. This chain links TRBV30 with TRBJ2-3; D is perhaps TRBD1 (6 bases). CDR3 length equals 12 residues. The germline V and J ends were trimmed by 0 bases and 5 bases, with 6 bases remaining between them. The germline V gene has CDR1 GTSNPN and CDR2 SVGIG (reference sequence). Here the CDR3 DNA reads TGTGCCTGGAGTGTACAGGGAGATACGCAGTATTTT. Translating gives CAWSVQGDTQYF.

The chain links TRBV6-1 to TRBJ1-1; tentatively, D is TRBD1 (5 bases). Germline loops: CDR1 MNHNS, CDR2 SASEGT. The CDR3 totals 15 residues. V was cut by 7 bases and J by 1 base, with 16 bases left in between. The CDR3 loop is CASNKYGTGNTEAFF. CDR3 DNA sequence: TGTGCCAGCAACAAGTACGGGACTGGGAACACTGAAGCTTTCTTT.

This clone was detected once. This sequence joins TRBV7-9 and TRBJ1-1, with TRBD1 matching 10 bases. Germline values: CDR1 SEHNR, CDR2 FQNEAQ (reference sequence). Germline trimming cut 5 bases from V and 1 base from J; bases unmatched to any gene: 4. The CDR3 contains 15 residues. The CDR3 bases are TGTGCCAGCAGCGCCCGGGACAGGGGGAACACTGAAGCTTTCTTT. It codes for CASSARDRGNTEAFF.

The CDR3 loop is CASSPPGDLGTYEQYF. CDR3 DNA sequence: TGTGCCAGCAGCCCCCCCGGGGATTTAGGCACCTACGAGCAGTACTTC. The rearrangement links TRBV7-8 to TRBJ2-7; D possibly corresponds to TRBD2 (5 bases). This CDR3 has 16 residues. The V gene's germline CDR1 is SGHVS and CDR2 FQNEAQ. V gave up 5 bases and J gave up 2 bases, with 19 bases separating them.

This clone was seen once. The chain employs TRBV7-6 and TRBJ1-5, with D possibly being TRBD1 (5 bases). The CDR3 extends over 15 amino acids. Trimming pared 3 bases from V and 3 bases from J, leaving 12 bases between. Per the germline V gene, CDR1 is SGHVS and CDR2 is FNYEAQ. CDR3 sequence: CASSFGGTDNQPQHF. CDR3 DNA: TGTGCCAGCAGCTTCGGAGGGACCGACAATCAGCCCCAGCATTTT.

V gene TRBV4-1 combines with J gene TRBJ2-7; D possibly uses TRBD1 or TRBD2 (6 bases each). V lost 1 base to trimming and J lost 2 bases, with 12 bases between them. Germline CDR1 and CDR2: MGHRA and YSYEKL. This CDR3 has 15 amino acids. The CDR3 protein is CASSQAGGRPYEQYF. In DNA form, the CDR3 reads TGCGCCAGCAGCCAAGCTGGGGGGCGACCCTACGAGCAGTACTTC.

For the CDR3, the DNA is TGTGCCAGCAGTTCCCGGGACACCTCAACTAATGAAAAACTGTTTTTT. Its protein is CASSSRDTSTNEKLFF. The chain is built from TRBV27 and TRBJ1-4; D is perhaps TRBD1 (6 bases). Trimming pared 4 bases from V and 0 bases from J, leaving 12 bases between. The germline V gene encodes CDR1 MNHEY and CDR2 SMNVEV (reference sequence). CDR3 length: 16 residues.